This record looks at one T cell receptor (beta chain) sequence and its context. Antigen unknown. The data derive from a study of T cells expressing NK-cell markers. On the study more broadly: Sequencing covered eight donors, seven HCMV-seropositive and one seronegative. Overall study results and limits: The contribution of dominant NKG2C+ clonotypes to CD8+ T cells in roughly six donors was 1.0-7.0%. There were a handful of donors in whom these clonotypes also led the CD3+CD56-NKG2C+ fraction.

For TCR beta, cDNA was produced by 5'RACE template switching with UMIs. Following a re-call of the 5' RACE reads, TCRdb has one entry per CDR3 protein and lacks DNA. The sample table includes about 460,000 distinct CDR3 sequences. This CDR3 region has 15 residues. Sequences were obtained from blood T cells: a sorted CD56 or NKG2C T cell subset, CD4+ or CD8+ T cells, or bulk PBMC T cells (not recorded which). The clonotype comes from a woman aged 50 to 65 in good health. The chain combines TRBV12-3 or TRBV12-4 with TRBJ1-2. The CDR3 loop reads CASSLGPAHNYGYTF.